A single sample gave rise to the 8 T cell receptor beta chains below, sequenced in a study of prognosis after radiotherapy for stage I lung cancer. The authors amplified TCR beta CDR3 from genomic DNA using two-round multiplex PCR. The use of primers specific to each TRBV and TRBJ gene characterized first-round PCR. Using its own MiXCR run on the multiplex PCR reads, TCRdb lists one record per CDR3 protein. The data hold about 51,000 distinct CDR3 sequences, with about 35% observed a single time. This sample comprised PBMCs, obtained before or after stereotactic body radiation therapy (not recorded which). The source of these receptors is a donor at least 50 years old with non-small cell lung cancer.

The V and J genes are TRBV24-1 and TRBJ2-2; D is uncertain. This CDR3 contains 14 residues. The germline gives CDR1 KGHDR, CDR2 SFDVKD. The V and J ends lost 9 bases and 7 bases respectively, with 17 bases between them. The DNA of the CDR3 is TGTGCCACCTCTGGCTGGATAAGTAACGGGGAGCTGTTTTTT. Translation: CATSGWISNGELFF.

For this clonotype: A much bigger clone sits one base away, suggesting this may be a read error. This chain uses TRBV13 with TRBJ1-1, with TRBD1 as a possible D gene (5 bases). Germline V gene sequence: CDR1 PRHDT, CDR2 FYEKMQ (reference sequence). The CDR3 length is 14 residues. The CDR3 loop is CVSSFQGRNTEAFF. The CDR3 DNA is TGTGTCAGCAGCTTCCAGGGCAGGAACACTGAAGCTTTCTTT.

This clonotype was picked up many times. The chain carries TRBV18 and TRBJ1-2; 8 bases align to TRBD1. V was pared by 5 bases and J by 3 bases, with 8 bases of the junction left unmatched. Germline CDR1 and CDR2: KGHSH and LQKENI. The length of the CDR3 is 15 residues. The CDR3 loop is CASSAPETGDYGYTF. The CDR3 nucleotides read TGTGCCAGCTCAGCCCCGGAGACAGGGGACTATGGCTACACCTTC.

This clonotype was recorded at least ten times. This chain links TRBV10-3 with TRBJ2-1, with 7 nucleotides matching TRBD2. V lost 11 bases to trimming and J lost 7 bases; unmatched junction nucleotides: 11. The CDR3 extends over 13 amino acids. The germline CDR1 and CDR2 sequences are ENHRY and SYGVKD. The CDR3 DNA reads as TGTGCCTCCCGGGGAGCGGGAAGGAATGAGCAGTTCTTC. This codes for CASRGAGRNEQFF.

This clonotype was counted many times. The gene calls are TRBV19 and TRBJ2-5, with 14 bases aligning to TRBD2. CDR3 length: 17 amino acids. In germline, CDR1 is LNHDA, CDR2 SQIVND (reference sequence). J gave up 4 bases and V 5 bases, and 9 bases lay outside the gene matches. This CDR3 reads CASSPRGTSGSSETQYF. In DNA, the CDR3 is TGTGCCAGTAGTCCTCGCGGGACTAGCGGGAGTTCAGAGACCCAGTACTTC.

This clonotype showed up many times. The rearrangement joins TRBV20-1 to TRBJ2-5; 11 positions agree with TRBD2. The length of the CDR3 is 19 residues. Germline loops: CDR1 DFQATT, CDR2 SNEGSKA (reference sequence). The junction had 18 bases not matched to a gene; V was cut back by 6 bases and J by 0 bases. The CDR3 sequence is CSAPGTSGTESGYQETQYF. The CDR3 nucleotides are TGCAGTGCCCCGGGGACTAGCGGTACAGAATCGGGGTACCAAGAGACCCAGTACTTC.

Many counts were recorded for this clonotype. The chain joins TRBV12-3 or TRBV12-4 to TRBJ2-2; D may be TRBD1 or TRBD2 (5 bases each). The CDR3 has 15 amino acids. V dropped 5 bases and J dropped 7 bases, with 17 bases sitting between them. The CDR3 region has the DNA TGTGCCAGCAGTACTCTCCGGGACGTCGGCGGGGAGCTGTTTTTT. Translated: CASSTLRDVGGELFF.

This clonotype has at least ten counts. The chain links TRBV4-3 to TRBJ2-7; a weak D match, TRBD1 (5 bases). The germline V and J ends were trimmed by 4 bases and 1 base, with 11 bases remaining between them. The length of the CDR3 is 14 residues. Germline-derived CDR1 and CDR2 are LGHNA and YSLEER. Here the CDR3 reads CASSPAGFSYEQYF. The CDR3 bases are TGCGCCAGCAGCCCGGCAGGGTTTTCCTACGAGCAGTACTTC.